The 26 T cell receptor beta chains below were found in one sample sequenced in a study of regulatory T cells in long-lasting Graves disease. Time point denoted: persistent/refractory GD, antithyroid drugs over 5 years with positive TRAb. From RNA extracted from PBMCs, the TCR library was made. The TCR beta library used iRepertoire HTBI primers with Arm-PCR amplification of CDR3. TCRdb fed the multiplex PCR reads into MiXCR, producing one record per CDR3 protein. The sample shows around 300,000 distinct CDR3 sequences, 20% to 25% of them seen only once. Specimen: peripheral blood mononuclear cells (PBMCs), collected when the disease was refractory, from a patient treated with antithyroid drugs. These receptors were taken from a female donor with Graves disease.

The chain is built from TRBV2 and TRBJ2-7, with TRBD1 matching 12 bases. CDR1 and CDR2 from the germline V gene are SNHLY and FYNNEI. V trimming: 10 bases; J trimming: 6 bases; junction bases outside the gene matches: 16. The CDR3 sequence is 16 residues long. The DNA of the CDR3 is TGTGCCACCTCTCCACGGGACAGGGGGCAGGTAGGCGAGCAGTACTTC. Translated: CATSPRDRGQVGEQYF.

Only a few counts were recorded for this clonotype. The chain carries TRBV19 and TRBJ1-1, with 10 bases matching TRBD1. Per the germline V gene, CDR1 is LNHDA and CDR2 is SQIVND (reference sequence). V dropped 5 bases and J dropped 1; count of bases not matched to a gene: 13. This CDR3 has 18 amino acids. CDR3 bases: TGTGCCAGTAGTGAGTATGGGACAGGGGCCGTAAGGAACACTGAAGCTTTCTTT. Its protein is CASSEYGTGAVRNTEAFF. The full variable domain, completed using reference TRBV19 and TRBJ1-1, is DGGITQSPKYLFRKEGQNVTLSCEQNLNHDAMYWYRQDPGQGLRLIYYSQIVNDFQKGDIAEGYSVSREKKESFPLTVTSAQKNPTAFYLCASSEYGTGAVRNTEAFFGQGTRLTVV.

CDR3 sequence reads: CASSRNLAGPAQNIQYF. CDR3 bases: TGTGCCAGCAGTCGTAACTTGGCTGGCCCGGCTCAAAACATTCAGTACTTC. The V and J genes are TRBV3-1 and TRBJ2-4, with D uncertain. Germline lookup yields CDR1 LGHDT and CDR2 YNNKEL (reference sequence). Trimming cost V 6 bases and J 5 bases, with 23 bases left between them. The length of the CDR3 is 17 residues.

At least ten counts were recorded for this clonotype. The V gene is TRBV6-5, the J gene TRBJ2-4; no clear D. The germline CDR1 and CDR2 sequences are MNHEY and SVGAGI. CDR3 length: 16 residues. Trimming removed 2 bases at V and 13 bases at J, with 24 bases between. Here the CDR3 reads CASSYSKNSGVGLQYF. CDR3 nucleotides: TGTGCCAGCAGTTACAGTAAGAATTCCGGCGTCGGTTTACAGTACTTC.

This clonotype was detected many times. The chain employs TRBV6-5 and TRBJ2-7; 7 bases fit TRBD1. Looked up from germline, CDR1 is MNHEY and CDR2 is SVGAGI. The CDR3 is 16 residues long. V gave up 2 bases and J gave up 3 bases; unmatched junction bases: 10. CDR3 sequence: CASSYTGTARYYEQYF. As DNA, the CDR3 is TGTGCCAGCAGTTACACCGGGACAGCCAGGTACTACGAGCAGTACTTC.

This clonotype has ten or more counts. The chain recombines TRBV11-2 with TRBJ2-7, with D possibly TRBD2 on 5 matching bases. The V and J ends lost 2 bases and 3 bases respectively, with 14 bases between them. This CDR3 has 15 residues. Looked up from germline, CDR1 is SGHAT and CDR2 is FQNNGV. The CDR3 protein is CASSLLPGLIYEQYF. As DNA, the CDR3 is TGTGCCAGCAGCTTATTACCGGGGTTAATCTACGAGCAGTACTTC.

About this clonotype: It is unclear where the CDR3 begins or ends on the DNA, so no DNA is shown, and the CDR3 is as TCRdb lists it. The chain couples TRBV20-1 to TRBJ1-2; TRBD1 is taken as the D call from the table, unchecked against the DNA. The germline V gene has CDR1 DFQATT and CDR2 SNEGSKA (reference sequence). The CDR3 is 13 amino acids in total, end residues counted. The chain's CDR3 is CSGTGGANYGCTF.

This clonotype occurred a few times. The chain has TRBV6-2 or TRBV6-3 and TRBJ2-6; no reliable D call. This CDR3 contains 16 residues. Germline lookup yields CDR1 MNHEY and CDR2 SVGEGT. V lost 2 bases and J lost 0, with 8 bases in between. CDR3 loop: CASSYGGSSGANVLTF. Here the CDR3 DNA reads TGTGCCAGCAGTTACGGTGGAAGCTCTGGGGCCAACGTCCTGACTTTC.

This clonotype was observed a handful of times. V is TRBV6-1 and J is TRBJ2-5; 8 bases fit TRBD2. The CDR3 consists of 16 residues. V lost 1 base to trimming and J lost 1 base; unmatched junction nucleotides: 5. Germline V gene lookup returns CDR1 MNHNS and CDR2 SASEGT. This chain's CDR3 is CASSEGGAGGQETQYF. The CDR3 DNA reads TGTGCCAGCAGTGAAGGCGGGGCGGGAGGCCAAGAGACCCAGTACTTC.

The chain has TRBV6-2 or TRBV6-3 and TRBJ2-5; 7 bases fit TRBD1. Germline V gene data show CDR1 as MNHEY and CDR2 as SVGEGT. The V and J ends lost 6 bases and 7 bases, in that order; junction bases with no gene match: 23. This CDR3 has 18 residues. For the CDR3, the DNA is TGTGCCAGCAGCCATTACAAAGAGACAGGGTTGGAGGAAGGGACCCAGTACTTC. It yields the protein CASSHYKETGLEEGTQYF.

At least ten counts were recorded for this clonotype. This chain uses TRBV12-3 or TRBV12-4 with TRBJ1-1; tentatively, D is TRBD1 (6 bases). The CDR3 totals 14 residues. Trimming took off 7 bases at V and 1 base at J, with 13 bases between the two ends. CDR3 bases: TGTGCCAGCACCTTGGGGGCCGGGAACACTGAAGCTTTCTTT. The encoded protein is CASTLGAGNTEAFF.

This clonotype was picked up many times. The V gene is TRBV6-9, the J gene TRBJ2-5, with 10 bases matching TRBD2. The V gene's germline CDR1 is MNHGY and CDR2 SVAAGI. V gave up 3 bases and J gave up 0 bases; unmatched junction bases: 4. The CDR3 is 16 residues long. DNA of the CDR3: TGTGCCAGCAGTTACGAGCGGGAGGGCTACCAAGAGACCCAGTACTTC. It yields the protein CASSYEREGYQETQYF.

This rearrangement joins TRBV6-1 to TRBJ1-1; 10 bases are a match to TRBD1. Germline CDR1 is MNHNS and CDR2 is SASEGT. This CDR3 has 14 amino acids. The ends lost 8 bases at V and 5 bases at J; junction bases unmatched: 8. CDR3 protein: CASRETGGPTEAFF. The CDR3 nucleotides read TGTGCCAGCCGGGAGACAGGGGGCCCAACTGAAGCTTTCTTT.

CDR3 sequence reads: CASSFGDVYGYTF. DNA of the CDR3: TGTGCCAGCAGCTTTGGGGATGTTTATGGCTACACCTTC. This chain links TRBV7-9 with TRBJ1-2; no definite D call. CDR1 and CDR2 from the germline V gene are SEHNR and FQNEAQ (reference sequence). The V end was cut by 3 bases, the J end by 5 bases, with 10 bases between. The CDR3 contains 13 residues.

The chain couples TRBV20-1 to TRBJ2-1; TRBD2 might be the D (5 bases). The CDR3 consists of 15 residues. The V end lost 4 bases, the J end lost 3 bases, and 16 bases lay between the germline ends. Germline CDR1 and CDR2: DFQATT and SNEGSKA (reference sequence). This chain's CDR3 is CSATFPSAGYNEQFF. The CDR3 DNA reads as TGCAGTGCTACGTTCCCTTCGGCGGGCTACAATGAGCAGTTCTTC.

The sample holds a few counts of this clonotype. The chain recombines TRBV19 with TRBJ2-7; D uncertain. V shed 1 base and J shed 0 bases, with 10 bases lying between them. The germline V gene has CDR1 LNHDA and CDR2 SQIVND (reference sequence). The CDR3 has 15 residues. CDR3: CASSIAGTHSYEQYF. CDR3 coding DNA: TGTGCCAGTAGTATAGCGGGCACGCACTCCTACGAGCAGTACTTC.

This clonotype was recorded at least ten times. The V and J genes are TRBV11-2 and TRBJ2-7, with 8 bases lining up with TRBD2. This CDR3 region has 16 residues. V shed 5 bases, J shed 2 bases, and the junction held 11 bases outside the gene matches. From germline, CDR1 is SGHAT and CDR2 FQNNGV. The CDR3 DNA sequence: TGTGCCAGCAGCCTTTATAGCGGGGCCAGGGCCTACGAGCAGTACTTC. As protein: CASSLYSGARAYEQYF.

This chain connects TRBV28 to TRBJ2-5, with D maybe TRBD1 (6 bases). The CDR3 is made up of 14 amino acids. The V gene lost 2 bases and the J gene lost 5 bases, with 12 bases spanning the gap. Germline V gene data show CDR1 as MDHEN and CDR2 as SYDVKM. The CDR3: CASSLRRGKETQYF. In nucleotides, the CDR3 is TGTGCCAGCAGTTTACGCAGGGGCAAGGAGACCCAGTACTTC.

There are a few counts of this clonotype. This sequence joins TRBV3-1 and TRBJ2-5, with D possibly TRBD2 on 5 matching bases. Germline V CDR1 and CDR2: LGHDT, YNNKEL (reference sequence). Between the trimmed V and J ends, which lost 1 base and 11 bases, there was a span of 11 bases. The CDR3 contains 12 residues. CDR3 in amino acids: CASSQVEEVQYF. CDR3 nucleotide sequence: TGTGCCAGCAGCCAAGTGGAGGAGGTACAGTACTTC.

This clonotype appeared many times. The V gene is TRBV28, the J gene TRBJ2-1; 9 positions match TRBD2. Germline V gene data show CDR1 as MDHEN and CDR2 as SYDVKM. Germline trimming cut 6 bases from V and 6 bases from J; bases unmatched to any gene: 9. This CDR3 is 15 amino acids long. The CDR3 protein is CASSLGLAGLNEQFF. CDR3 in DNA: TGTGCCAGCAGCTTGGGTCTAGCGGGACTCAATGAGCAGTTCTTC.

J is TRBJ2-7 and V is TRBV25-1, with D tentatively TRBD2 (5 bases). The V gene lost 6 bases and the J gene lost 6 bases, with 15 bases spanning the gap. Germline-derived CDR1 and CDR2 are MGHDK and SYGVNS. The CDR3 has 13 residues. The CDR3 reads CASRFGIGVEQYF. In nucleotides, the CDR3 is TGTGCCAGCAGATTCGGGATCGGAGTCGAGCAGTACTTC.

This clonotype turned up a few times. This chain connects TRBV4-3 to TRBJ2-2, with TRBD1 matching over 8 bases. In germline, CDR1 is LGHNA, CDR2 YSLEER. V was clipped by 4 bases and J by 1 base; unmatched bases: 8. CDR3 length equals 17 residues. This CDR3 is CASSPGLGTGNTGELFF. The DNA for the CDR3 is TGCGCCAGCAGCCCGGGGTTGGGGACAGGGAACACCGGGGAGCTGTTTTTT.

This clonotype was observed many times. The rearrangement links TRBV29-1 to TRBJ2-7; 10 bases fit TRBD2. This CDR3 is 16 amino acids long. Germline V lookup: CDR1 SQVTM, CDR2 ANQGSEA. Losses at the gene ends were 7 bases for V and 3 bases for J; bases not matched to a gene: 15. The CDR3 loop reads CSAVLAGVGLSYEQYF. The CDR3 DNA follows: TGCAGCGCAGTGCTAGCGGGAGTAGGCTTGAGCTACGAGCAGTACTTC.

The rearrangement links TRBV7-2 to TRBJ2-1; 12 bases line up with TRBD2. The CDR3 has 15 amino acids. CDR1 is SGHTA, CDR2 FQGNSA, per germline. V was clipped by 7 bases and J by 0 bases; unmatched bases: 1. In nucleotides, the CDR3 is TGTGCCAGCATGACTAGCGGGAGCTCCTACAATGAGCAGTTCTTC. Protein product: CASMTSGSSYNEQFF.

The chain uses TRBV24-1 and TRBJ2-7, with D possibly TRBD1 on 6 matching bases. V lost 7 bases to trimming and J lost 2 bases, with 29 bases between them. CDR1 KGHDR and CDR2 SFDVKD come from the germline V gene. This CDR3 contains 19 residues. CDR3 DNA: TGTGCCACCAGACCCGATAAAACCTGCGACAGGCTAGTAGCCTACGAGCAGTACTTC. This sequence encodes CATRPDKTCDRLVAYEQYF.

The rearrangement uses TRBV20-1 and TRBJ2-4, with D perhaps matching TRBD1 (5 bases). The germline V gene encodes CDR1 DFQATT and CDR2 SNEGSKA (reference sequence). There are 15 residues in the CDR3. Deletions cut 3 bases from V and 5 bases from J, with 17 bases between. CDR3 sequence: CSASSWGRSQNIQYF. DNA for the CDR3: TGCAGTGCTAGTTCCTGGGGCAGGAGTCAAAACATTCAGTACTTC.